This T cell receptor beta chain was captured in a study of T-cell memory formation after mild COVID-19. MiXCR, applied by TCRdb to the 5' RACE reads, yields one record per CDR3 protein. The data show 85,000 to 130,000 distinct CDR3 sequences, with over 15% seen just once and around 28% held by the top ten. Study results and caveats: Within pre-infection memory, some responding clones were found, suggesting cross-reactive memory joined.

This clonotype was seen a handful of times. The antigen is not known. The CDR3 sequence is 18 residues long. Looked up from germline, CDR1 is SGHTA and CDR2 is FQGNSA. After removal of 1 base from V and 9 bases from J, the junction contained 12 bases not matched to a gene. J is TRBJ2-1 and V is TRBV7-2; 13 nucleotides align to TRBD2. Sequences were obtained from PBMCs or a T cell subset sorted from them (not recorded which). This TCR derives from an adult woman who had mild COVID-19 (a few samples of this study predate the infection). Cell type and time point are not known. The CDR3 here is CASSLGWTSGRYYIEQFF. The CDR3 DNA is TGTGCCAGCAGCTTAGGCTGGACTAGCGGGAGATATTATATTGAGCAGTTCTTC. Looking up the rest from reference TRBV7-2 and TRBJ2-1 gives the full variable domain: GAGVSQSPSNKVTEKGKDVELRCDPISGHTALYWYRQSLGQGLEFLIYFQGNSAPDKSGLPSDRFSAERTGGSVSTLTIQRTQQEDSAVYLCASSLGWTSGRYYIEQFFGPGTRLTVL.